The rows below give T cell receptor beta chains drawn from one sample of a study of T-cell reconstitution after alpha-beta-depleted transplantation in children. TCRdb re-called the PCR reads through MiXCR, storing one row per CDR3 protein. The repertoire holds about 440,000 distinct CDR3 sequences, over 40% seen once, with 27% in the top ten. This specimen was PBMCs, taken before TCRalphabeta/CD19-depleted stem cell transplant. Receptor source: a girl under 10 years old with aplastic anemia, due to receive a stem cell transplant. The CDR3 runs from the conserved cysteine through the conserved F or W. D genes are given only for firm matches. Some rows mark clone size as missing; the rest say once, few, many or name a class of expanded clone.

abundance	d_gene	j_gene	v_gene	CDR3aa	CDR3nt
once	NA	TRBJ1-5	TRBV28	CASMSTGEPQHF	TGTGCCAGCATGTCGACGGGTGAGCCCCAGCATTTT
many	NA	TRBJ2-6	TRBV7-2	CASSLAWLTESGANVLTF	TGTGCCAGCAGCTTAGCTTGGTTGACGGAATCCGGGGCCAACGTCCTGACTTTC
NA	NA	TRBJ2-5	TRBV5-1	CASSPGPGPAETQYF	TGCGCCAGCAGCCCGGGGCCAGGCCCGGCGGAGACCCAGTACTTC
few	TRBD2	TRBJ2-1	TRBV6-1	CASRPGTSGRNEQFF	TGTGCCAGCAGACCCGGGACTAGCGGGAGAAATGAGCAGTTCTTC
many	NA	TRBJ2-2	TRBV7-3	CASSLVHLGELFF	TGTGCCAGCAGCTTAGTACATCTCGGGGAGCTGTTTTTT
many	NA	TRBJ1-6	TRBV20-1	CSAQDRLDSPLHF	TGCAGTGCTCAAGACCGACTCGATTCACCCCTCCACTTT
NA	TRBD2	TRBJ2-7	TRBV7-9	CASSSGTSKNEQYF	TGTGCCAGCAGCAGCGGGACTAGTAAAAACGAGCAGTACTTC
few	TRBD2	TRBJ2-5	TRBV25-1	CASSPRLAGVGETQYF	TGTGCCAGCAGTCCCCGACTAGCGGGAGTTGGAGAGACCCAGTACTTC
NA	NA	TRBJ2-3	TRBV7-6	CASRLSMVTDTQYF	TGTGCCAGCAGGCTTTCGATGGTCACAGATACGCAGTATTTT
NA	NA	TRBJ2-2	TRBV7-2	CASSLNVGAENTGELFF	TGTGCCAGCAGCTTAAATGTTGGGGCGGAAAACACCGGGGAGCTGTTTTTT
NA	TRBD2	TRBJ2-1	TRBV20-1	CSATPSGLALYNEQFF	TGCAGTGCTACGCCCTCGGGACTAGCGCTTTACAATGAGCAGTTCTTC
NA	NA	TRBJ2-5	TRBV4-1	CASSQEGVEETQYF	TGCGCCAGCAGCCAAGAGGGAGTAGAAGAGACCCAGTACTTC
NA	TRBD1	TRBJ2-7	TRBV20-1	CSAPLGDRGSEQYF	TGCAGTGCTCCCCTAGGGGACAGGGGATCCGAGCAGTACTTC
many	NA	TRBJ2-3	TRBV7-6	CASSRAVDTQYF	TGTGCCAGCAGCAGAGCGGTAGATACGCAGTATTTT
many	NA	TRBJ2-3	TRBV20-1	CSASPPSVSWDTQYF	TGCAGTGCTAGCCCCCCTAGCGTCAGTTGGGATACGCAGTATTTT
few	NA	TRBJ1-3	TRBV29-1	CSVGGGLGGNTIYF	TGCAGCGTTGGGGGGGGTCTCGGCGGAAACACCATATATTTT
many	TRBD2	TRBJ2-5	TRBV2	CASSESTGEGETQYF	TGTGCCAGCAGTGAATCCACTGGGGAGGGGGAGACCCAGTACTTC